What follows is one T cell receptor beta chain and its context. The antigen remains undetermined. The CDR3 has 11 residues. Germline V gene lookup returns CDR1 SGDLS and CDR2 YYNGEE. Trimming removed 0 bases from V and 8 bases from J, with 5 bases in between. The data were obtained in a study of somatic mutations in cytotoxic T cells in rheumatoid arthritis. Study results and limitations: Per patient, the largest CD8+ clone was found to exceed 20% of CD8+ cells in about an eighth of the 65 cases.

Repertoires were generated with immunoSEQ multiplex PCR, while TCRdb's copy carries only in-frame clones and drops some. Of 18,000 or so clones listed, less than 80% were seen once; the top ten hold roughly 5.3%. This clonotype was obtained from a man between 60 and 75 years old in good health. V gene TRBV9 combines with J gene TRBJ1-1; possibly TRBD1 for D (5 bases). The source material was CD8+ T cells sorted from blood. CDR3 loop: CASSVGGEAFF. The DNA for the CDR3 is TGTGCCAGCAGCGTAGGGGGCGAAGCTTTCTTT.